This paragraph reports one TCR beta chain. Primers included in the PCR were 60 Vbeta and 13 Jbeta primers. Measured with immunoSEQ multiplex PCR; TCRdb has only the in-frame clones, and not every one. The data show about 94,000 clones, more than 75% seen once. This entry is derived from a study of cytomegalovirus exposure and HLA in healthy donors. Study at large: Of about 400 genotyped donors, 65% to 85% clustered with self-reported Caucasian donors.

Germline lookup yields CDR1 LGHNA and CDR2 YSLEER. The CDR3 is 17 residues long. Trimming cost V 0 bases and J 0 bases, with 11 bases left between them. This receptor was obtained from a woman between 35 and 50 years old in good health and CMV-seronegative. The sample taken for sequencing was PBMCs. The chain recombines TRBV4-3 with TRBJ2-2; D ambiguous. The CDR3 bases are TGCGCCAGCAGCCAAGAGCCGCCCCCGGCGAACACCGGGGAGCTGTTTTTT. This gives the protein CASSQEPPPANTGELFF.